What follows are 29 T cell receptor beta chains derived from one specimen sequenced in a study of OX40 agonist ivuxolimab in advanced cancers. Libraries were prepared through the immunoSEQ multiplex PCR assay. Entries here come from immuneACCESS through TCRdb and include only in-frame sequences with V and J called. Some clones fail to appear in such tables; in the studies checked, an unresolved V gene covers under half of the shortfall, and the cause of the remainder is unknown. The sample contains 65,000 to 95,000 clones, roughly 94% of them found a single time. The top ten clones comprise over 8.5% of the sample. The source material was CD4+ or CD8+ T cells sorted from blood, sampled in a trial of the OX40 agonist ivuxolimab. These receptors all stem from an adult with an advanced solid tumor such as melanoma, head and neck, liver or kidney cancer.

This clone was detected once. The chain uses TRBV4-3 and TRBJ2-3; D is undetermined. Looked up from germline, CDR1 is LGHNA and CDR2 is YSLEER. V shed 4 bases and J shed 5 bases, with 10 bases lying between them. This CDR3 region has 13 residues. CDR3 in amino acids: CASSPALLDTQYF. CDR3 DNA sequence: TGCGCCAGCAGCCCCGCCCTTTTAGATACGCAGTATTTT.

This chain joins TRBV7-9 and TRBJ2-1; TRBD2 is a possible D gene (5 bases). The germline V gene has CDR1 SEHNR and CDR2 FQNEAQ (reference sequence). Trimming took off 1 base at V and 6 bases at J, with 7 bases between the two ends. CDR3 length: 13 amino acids. This CDR3 is CASSLGTSNEQFF. The CDR3, as DNA: TGTGCCAGCAGCTTAGGTACTAGCAATGAGCAGTTCTTC.

V usage is TRBV27 and J usage is TRBJ2-5, with 10 bases fitting TRBD1. Germline V CDR1 and CDR2: MNHEY, SMNVEV (reference sequence). This CDR3 has 15 amino acids. With 6 bases clipped from V and 5 bases from J, the junction kept 9 bases outside the gene matches. The CDR3 DNA sequence: TGTGCCAGCAGCAAAATTGACAGGGGGCGTGAGACCCAGTACTTC. Its protein product is CASSKIDRGRETQYF.

The CDR3 loop is CASSLAEYNEQFF. For the CDR3, the DNA is TGTGCCAGCAGTTTGGCGGAGTACAATGAGCAGTTCTTC. This chain joins TRBV28 and TRBJ2-1; D is undetermined. This CDR3 has 13 amino acids. V lost 3 bases and J 4 bases, leaving 7 bases between the germline ends. Germline V lookup: CDR1 MDHEN, CDR2 SYDVKM.

The V gene is TRBV4-1, the J gene TRBJ1-1; tentative D call: TRBD1 (5 bases). Looked up from germline, CDR1 is MGHRA and CDR2 is YSYEKL. The V end was cut by 6 bases, the J end by 4 bases, with 15 bases between. This CDR3 has 14 residues. CDR3 amino acids: CASSPTGLLTEAFF. The CDR3 nucleotides are TGCGCCAGCAGTCCCACAGGACTCCTCACTGAAGCTTTCTTT.

This chain links TRBV19 with TRBJ1-2; D not resolved. The CDR3 contains 12 residues. Germline CDR1 LNHDA, CDR2 SQIVND (reference sequence). Trimming removed 3 bases from V and 2 bases from J, with 4 bases in between. CDR3 nucleotide sequence: TGTGCCAGTAGTATGACCAACTATGGCTACACCTTC. It translates to CASSMTNYGYTF.

The chain has TRBV5-1 and TRBJ2-1; D gene ambiguous. CDR1 and CDR2 (germline): SGHRS, YFSETQ. Trimming took off 6 bases at V and 8 bases at J, with 21 bases between the two ends. The CDR3 is 15 amino acids. The CDR3 DNA follows: TGCGCCAGCACCCCGGCATGGGATAATACGGATGAGCAGTTCTTC. This gives the protein CASTPAWDNTDEQFF.

V and J are TRBV7-3 and TRBJ2-7, with a weak D call TRBD2 (5 bases). Germline values: CDR1 SGHTA, CDR2 FQGTGA. This CDR3 contains 14 residues. The V end lost 5 bases, the J end lost 0 bases, and 11 bases lay between the germline ends. The CDR3 loop reads CASSPTTSSYEQYF. DNA for the CDR3: TGTGCCAGCAGCCCAACAACTAGCTCCTACGAGCAGTACTTC.

V gene TRBV4-1 combines with J gene TRBJ1-5; 11 bases are shared with TRBD1. V dropped 0 bases and J dropped 7; count of bases not matched to a gene: 2. The CDR3 sequence is 15 residues long. Germline-derived CDR1 and CDR2 are MGHRA and YSYEKL. DNA for the CDR3: TGCGCCAGCAGCCAAGAGGGACAGGGGGGCCAGCCCCAGCATTTT. It specifies CASSQEGQGGQPQHF.

The chain uses TRBV5-6 and TRBJ1-2, with 7 nucleotides matching TRBD1. The V gene end was trimmed by 4 bases and the J gene end by 4 bases; junction bases not matched to a gene: 4. The germline V gene has CDR1 SGHDT and CDR2 YYEEEE. The CDR3 contains 13 residues. CDR3 coding DNA: TGTGCCAGCAGCCAGACAGGGATCTATGGCTACACCTTC. Residues: CASSQTGIYGYTF.

The J gene is TRBJ1-4, the V gene TRBV4-3; D uncertain. The germline V gene encodes CDR1 LGHNA and CDR2 YSLEER. V was clipped by 1 base and J by 3 bases, with 12 bases between them. CDR3 length equals 16 residues. The DNA for the CDR3 is TGCGCCAGCAGCCAAGTCTCTGGGGTCCCTAATGAAAAACTGTTTTTT. It encodes CASSQVSGVPNEKLFF.

The CDR3 spells CASSKVGAGNTEAFF. CDR3 nucleotide sequence: TGTGCCAGCAGCAAAGTTGGGGCGGGTAACACTGAAGCTTTCTTT. The chain carries TRBV28 and TRBJ1-1; the D gene is possibly TRBD1 (5 bases). Trimming took 6 bases from V and 2 from J, leaving 16 bases between them. Germline V gene data show CDR1 as MDHEN and CDR2 as SYDVKM. The CDR3 runs 15 residues.

This clone is large (0.1 to 1%). The sample holds other DNA sequences that translate to the same CDR3. The J gene is TRBJ2-1, the V gene TRBV6-1; tentatively, D is TRBD1 (5 bases). V lost 2 bases, J lost 5 bases, and 13 bases lay in between. The germline CDR1 and CDR2 sequences are MNHNS and SASEGT. This CDR3 contains 15 residues. The CDR3 protein is CASSERGGSNNEQFF. For the CDR3, the DNA is TGTGCCAGCAGTGAAAGGGGTGGAAGCAACAATGAGCAGTTCTTC.

V usage is TRBV4-1 and J usage is TRBJ1-1; D gene ambiguous. CDR3 length: 14 residues. V gave up 0 bases and J gave up 4 bases, with 9 bases separating them. Per germline, CDR1 MGHRA and CDR2 YSYEKL. The CDR3 loop reads CASSQDQVGTEAFF. The CDR3 coding sequence is TGCGCCAGCAGCCAAGATCAGGTGGGCACTGAAGCTTTCTTT.

CDR3 DNA: TGTGCCAGCAGCCAAGATCGAACCTCCTACGAGCAGTACTTC. Its protein is CASSQDRTSYEQYF. The chain has TRBV14 and TRBJ2-7; D gene ambiguous. This CDR3 has 14 amino acids. Trimming cost V 0 bases and J 0 bases, with 6 bases left between them. The germline V gene encodes CDR1 SGHDN and CDR2 FVKESK.

The CDR3 spells CASSQDWLAGVYEQYF. For the CDR3, the DNA is TGTGCCAGCAGCCAAGATTGGTTGGCGGGGGTATACGAGCAGTACTTC. This chain joins TRBV14 and TRBJ2-7, with 7 bases lining up with TRBD2. This CDR3 is built from 16 residues. The V gene's germline CDR1 is SGHDN and CDR2 FVKESK. Losses at the gene ends were 0 bases for V and 4 bases for J; bases not matched to a gene: 9.

The rearrangement uses TRBV7-6 and TRBJ2-1; D call uncertain. CDR1 is SGHVS and CDR2 is FNYEAQ in the germline V gene. V was cut by 8 bases and J by 1 base, with 9 bases left in between. The CDR3 contains 13 residues. CDR3 coding DNA: TGTGCCAGCGGGCCGGGTTCCTACAATGAGCAGTTCTTC. Translated: CASGPGSYNEQFF.

The V gene is TRBV4-1, the J gene TRBJ1-1; no clear D gene. The CDR3 loop spans 16 amino acids. V lost 0 bases, J lost 3 bases, and 14 bases lay in between. CDR1 MGHRA and CDR2 YSYEKL come from the germline V gene. The CDR3 nucleotides read TGCGCCAGCAGCCAAGATGGTGCCAGAAGGGACACTGAAGCTTTCTTT. Translation: CASSQDGARRDTEAFF.

The CDR3 DNA reads TGTGCCAGCAGAGCTTCGGACGAGAACTATAATTCACCCCTCCACTTT. This gives the protein CASRASDENYNSPLHF. J is TRBJ1-6 and V is TRBV2; D gene ambiguous. CDR3 size: 16 residues. The V end was cut by 6 bases, the J end by 3 bases, with 15 bases between. Germline loops: CDR1 SNHLY, CDR2 FYNNEI. Full variable domain (outside the CDR3, taken from reference TRBV2 and TRBJ1-6): EPEVTQTPSHQVTQMGQEVILRCVPISNHLYFYWYRQILGQKVEFLVSFYNNEISEKSEIFDDQFSVERPDGSNFTLKIRSTKLEDSAMYFCASRASDENYNSPLHFGNGTRLTVT.

The chain couples TRBV27 to TRBJ2-1; D is ambiguous. Trimming removed 4 bases from V and 0 bases from J, with 4 bases in between. CDR3 length: 13 amino acids. Germline V lookup: CDR1 MNHEY, CDR2 SMNVEV (reference sequence). This CDR3 is CASSSSSYNEQFF. The CDR3 DNA reads as TGTGCCAGCAGTTCCAGCTCCTACAATGAGCAGTTCTTC.

With regard to this clone: Other DNA sequences within the sample encode an identical CDR3. The chain combines TRBV7-3 with TRBJ2-3; D is unresolved. This CDR3 comprises 14 residues. Germline V gene lookup returns CDR1 SGHTA and CDR2 FQGTGA. Trimming left V 0 bases short and J 0 bases short, with 4 bases between. The CDR3 sequence: CASSLTGSTDTQYF. The CDR3, as DNA: TGTGCCAGCAGCTTAACGGGCAGCACAGATACGCAGTATTTT.

The rearrangement joins TRBV7-3 to TRBJ2-1, with TRBD1 identical over 9 bases. Per the germline V gene, CDR1 is SGHTA and CDR2 is FQGTGA. The CDR3 is 13 residues long. V shed 6 bases, J shed 8 bases, and the junction held 5 bases outside the gene matches. CDR3 region: CASRPTGGDEQFF. The CDR3 region has the DNA TGTGCCAGCAGACCGACAGGGGGGGATGAGCAGTTCTTC.

The V and J genes are TRBV5-1 and TRBJ2-3; 9 bases line up with TRBD1. This CDR3 contains 15 residues. After removal of 3 bases from V and 4 bases from J, the junction contained 6 bases not matched to a gene. Germline V gives CDR1 SGHRS, CDR2 YFSETQ. The CDR3 protein is CASSSSGQGADTQYF. The CDR3 DNA reads as TGCGCCAGCAGCTCCTCGGGACAGGGAGCAGATACGCAGTATTTT.

The chain is built from TRBV15 and TRBJ1-4, with a weak D call TRBD1 (5 bases). CDR3 length: 13 residues. The germline V and J ends were trimmed by 8 bases and 7 bases, with 14 bases remaining between them. CDR1 and CDR2 (germline): LNHNV, YYDKDF (reference sequence). The DNA of the CDR3 is TGTGCCACCGGGGTCTCCGGGGGTGAAAAACTGTTTTTT. Translated: CATGVSGGEKLFF.

The V call is TRBV7-8, the J call TRBJ2-7; 8 bases are shared with TRBD1. The CDR3 sequence is 15 residues long. The germline V gene has CDR1 SGHVS and CDR2 FQNEAQ. Trimming took 0 bases from V and 6 from J; bases not matched to a gene: 7. The CDR3: CASSLASTGVSEQYF. Written as DNA, the CDR3 is TGTGCCAGCAGCTTAGCATCGACAGGGGTAAGCGAGCAGTACTTC.

This sequence joins TRBV4-1 and TRBJ2-7; D might be TRBD2 (5 bases). Germline loops: CDR1 MGHRA, CDR2 YSYEKL. CDR3 size: 13 residues. The V gene lost 4 bases and the J gene lost 2 bases, with 9 bases spanning the gap. CDR3 amino acids: CASSPTTTYEQYF. CDR3 nucleotides: TGCGCCAGCAGCCCGACTACCACCTACGAGCAGTACTTC.

The rearrangement joins TRBV27 to TRBJ2-1; 7 bases line up with TRBD1. Germline V gives CDR1 MNHEY, CDR2 SMNVEV (reference sequence). CDR3 length: 15 residues. V trimming: 4 bases; J trimming: 2 bases; junction bases outside the gene matches: 5. CDR3 sequence reads: CASSSIDRAYNEQFF. DNA of the CDR3: TGTGCCAGCAGTTCCATAGACAGGGCCTACAATGAGCAGTTCTTC.

This clone appeared a single time. The genes are TRBV7-9 and TRBJ1-3; D is uncertain. The CDR3 runs to 13 residues. Per the germline V gene, CDR1 is SEHNR and CDR2 is FQNEAQ (reference sequence). The V end lost 6 bases, the J end lost 12 bases, and 18 bases lay between the germline ends. The CDR3 DNA follows: TGTGCCAGCAGTTCCAGTCCCACCCTCCTCATATATTTT. Protein product: CASSSSPTLLIYF.

The chain carries TRBV28 and TRBJ2-5, with TRBD1 matching over 8 bases. J lost 0 bases, V lost 6 bases, and 0 bases had no gene match. The germline V gene encodes CDR1 MDHEN and CDR2 SYDVKM. CDR3 length equals 13 residues. The CDR3 is CASRDRDQETQYF. Written as DNA, the CDR3 is TGTGCCAGCAGGGACAGGGACCAAGAGACCCAGTACTTC.